This T cell receptor (beta chain) was retrieved from a study of T cells in Graves' hyperthyroidism and ophthalmopathy. The blood sample predates any ophthalmopathy symptoms, coming from first hyperthyroidism diagnosis. Overall study results and limits: It was a median about seven months before onset that the model predicted ophthalmopathy.

TCR beta CDR3 sequences were amplified from RNA transcripts. Using the HTBI primer set, a first-round RT-PCR was run on the TCR CDR3. TCRdb re-called the multiplex PCR reads through MiXCR, storing one row per CDR3 protein. This sample has around 700,000 distinct CDR3 sequences, with approximately 18% found just once. The CDR3 extends over 15 amino acids. Germline V gene lookup returns CDR1 DFQATT and CDR2 SNEGSKA (reference sequence). With V trimmed by 1 base and J by 6 bases, 7 bases remained unmatched. Of note for this clonotype: Antigen specificity is unknown.

Source material: blood. The chain links TRBV20-1 to TRBJ2-1, with 9 positions matching TRBD2. The receptor was isolated from a woman in her 50s with Graves' hyperthyroidism that later progressed to Graves' ophthalmopathy. The CDR3 DNA reads TGCAGTGCTAGAGCAGGGGCGGGGGGGTTCAATGAGCAGTTCTTC. Translating gives CSARAGAGGFNEQFF.